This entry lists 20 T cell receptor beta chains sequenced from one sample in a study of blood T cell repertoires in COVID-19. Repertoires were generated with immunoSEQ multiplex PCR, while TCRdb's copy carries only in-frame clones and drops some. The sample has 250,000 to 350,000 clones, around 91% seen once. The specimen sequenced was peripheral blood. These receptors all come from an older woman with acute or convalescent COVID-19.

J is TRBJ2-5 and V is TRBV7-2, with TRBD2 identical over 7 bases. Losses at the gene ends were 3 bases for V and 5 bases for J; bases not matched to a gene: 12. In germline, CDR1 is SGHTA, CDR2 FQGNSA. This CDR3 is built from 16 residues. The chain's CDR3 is CASSFVGELARETQYF. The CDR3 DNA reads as TGTGCCAGCAGCTTTGTGGGGGAACTAGCGCGGGAGACCCAGTACTTC.

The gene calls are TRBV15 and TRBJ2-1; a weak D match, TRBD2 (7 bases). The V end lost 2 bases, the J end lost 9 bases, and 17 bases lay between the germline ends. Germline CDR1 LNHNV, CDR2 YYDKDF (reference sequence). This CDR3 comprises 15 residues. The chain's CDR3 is CATSRSGGGGFEQFF. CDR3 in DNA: TGTGCCACCAGCAGATCTGGGGGCGGGGGCTTTGAGCAGTTCTTC.

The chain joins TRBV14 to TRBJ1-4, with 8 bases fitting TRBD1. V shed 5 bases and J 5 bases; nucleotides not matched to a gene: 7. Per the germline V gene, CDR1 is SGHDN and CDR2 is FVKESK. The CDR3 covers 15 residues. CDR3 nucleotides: TGTGCCAGCAGCAAACGGACAGGGAACAATGAAAAACTGTTTTTT. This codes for CASSKRTGNNEKLFF.

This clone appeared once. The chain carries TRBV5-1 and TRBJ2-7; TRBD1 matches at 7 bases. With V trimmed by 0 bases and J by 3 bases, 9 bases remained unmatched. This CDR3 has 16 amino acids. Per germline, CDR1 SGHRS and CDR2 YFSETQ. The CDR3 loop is CASSLAPGQVGYEQYF. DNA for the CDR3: TGCGCCAGCAGCTTGGCTCCTGGACAGGTCGGCTACGAGCAGTACTTC.

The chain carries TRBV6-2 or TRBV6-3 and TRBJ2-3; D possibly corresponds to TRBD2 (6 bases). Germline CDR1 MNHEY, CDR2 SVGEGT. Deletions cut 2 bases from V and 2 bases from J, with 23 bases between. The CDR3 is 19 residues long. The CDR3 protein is CASSYRTDYPLRHTDTQYF. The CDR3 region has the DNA TGTGCCAGCAGTTACCGAACGGACTACCCATTACGGCACACAGATACGCAGTATTTT.

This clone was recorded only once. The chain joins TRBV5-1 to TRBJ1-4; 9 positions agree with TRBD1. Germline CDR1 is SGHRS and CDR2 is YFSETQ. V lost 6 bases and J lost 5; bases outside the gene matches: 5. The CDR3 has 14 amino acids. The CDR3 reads CASNSGTGNEKLFF. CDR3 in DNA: TGCGCCAGCAACTCCGGGACAGGGAATGAAAAACTGTTTTTT.

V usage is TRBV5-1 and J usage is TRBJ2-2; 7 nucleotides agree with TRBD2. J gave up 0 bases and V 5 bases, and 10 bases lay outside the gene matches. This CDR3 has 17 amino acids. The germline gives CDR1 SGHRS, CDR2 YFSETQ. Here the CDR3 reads CASSQVGTTANTGELFF. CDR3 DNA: TGCGCCAGCAGTCAGGTGGGGACTACCGCGAACACCGGGGAGCTGTTTTTT.

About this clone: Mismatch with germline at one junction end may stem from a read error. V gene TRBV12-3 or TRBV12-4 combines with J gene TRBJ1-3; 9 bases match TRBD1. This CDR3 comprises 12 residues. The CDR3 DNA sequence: TGTGCCAGCAGTGGACGACCCGGGACAGGGCATTTT. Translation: CASSGRPGTGHF.

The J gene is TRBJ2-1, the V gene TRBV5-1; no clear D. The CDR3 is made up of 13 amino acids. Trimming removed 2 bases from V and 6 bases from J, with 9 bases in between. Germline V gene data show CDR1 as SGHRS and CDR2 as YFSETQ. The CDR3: CASSLIEANEQFF. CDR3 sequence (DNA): TGCGCCAGCAGCTTAATAGAAGCCAATGAGCAGTTCTTC.

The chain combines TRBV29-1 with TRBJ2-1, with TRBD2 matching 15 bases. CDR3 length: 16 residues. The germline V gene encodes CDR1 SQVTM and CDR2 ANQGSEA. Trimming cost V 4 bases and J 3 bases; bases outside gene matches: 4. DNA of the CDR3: TGCAGCGTTGCGGGACTAGCGGGAGGTTTCTACAATGAGCAGTTCTTC. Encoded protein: CSVAGLAGGFYNEQFF.

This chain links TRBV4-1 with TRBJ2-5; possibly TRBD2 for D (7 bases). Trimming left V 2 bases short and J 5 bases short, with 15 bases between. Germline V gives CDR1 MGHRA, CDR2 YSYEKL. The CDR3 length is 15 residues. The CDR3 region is CASSQWGGAQETQYF. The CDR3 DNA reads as TGCGCCAGCAGCCAATGGGGGGGGGCCCAGGAGACCCAGTACTTC.

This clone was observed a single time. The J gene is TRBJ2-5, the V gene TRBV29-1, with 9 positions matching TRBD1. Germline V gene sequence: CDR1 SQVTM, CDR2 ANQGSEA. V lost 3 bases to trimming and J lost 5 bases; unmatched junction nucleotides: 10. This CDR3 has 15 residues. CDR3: CSVDNSQGAGETQYF. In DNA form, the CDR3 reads TGCAGCGTTGACAACTCACAGGGGGCTGGGGAGACCCAGTACTTC.

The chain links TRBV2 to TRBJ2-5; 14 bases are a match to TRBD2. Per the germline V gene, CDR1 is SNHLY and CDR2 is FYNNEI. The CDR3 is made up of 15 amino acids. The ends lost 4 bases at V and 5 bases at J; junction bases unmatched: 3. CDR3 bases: TGTGCCAGCAGTGGGACTAGCGGGGGGCTGGAGACCCAGTACTTC. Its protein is CASSGTSGGLETQYF.

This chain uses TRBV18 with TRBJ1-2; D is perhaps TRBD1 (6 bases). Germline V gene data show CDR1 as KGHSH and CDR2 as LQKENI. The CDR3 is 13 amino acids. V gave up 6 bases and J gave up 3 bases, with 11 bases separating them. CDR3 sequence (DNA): TGTGCCAGCTCGCGGGGGGCCGACTATGGCTACACCTTC. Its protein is CASSRGADYGYTF.

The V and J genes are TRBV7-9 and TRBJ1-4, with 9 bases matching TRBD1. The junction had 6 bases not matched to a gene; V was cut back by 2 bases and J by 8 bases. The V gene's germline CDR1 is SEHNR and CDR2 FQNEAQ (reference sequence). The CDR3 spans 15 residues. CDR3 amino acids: CASSLWVDRGEKLFF. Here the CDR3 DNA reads TGTGCCAGCAGCTTATGGGTGGACAGGGGAGAAAAACTGTTTTTT.

The CDR3 loop reads CASSQVAEKLFF. The DNA for the CDR3 is TGTGCCAGCAGCCAAGTAGCAGAAAAACTGTTTTTT. The rearrangement joins TRBV3-1 (or the pseudogene TRBV3-2) to TRBJ1-4; D is undetermined. Germline V gives CDR1 LGHDT, CDR2 YNNKEL (reference sequence). This CDR3 comprises 12 residues. The V gene lost 1 base and the J gene lost 8 bases, with 5 bases spanning the gap.

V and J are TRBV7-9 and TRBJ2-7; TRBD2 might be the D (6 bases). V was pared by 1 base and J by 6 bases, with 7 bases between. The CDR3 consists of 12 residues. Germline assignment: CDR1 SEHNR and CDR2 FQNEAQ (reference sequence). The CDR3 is CASSLEGGEQYF. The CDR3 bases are TGTGCCAGCAGCTTAGAGGGAGGCGAGCAGTACTTC.

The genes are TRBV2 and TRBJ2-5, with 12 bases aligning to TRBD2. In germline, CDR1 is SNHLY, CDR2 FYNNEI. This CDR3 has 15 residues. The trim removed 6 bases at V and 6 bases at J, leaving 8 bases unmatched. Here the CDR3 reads CASSETSGGTKTQYF. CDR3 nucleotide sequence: TGTGCCAGCAGCGAGACTAGCGGGGGTACGAAGACCCAGTACTTC.

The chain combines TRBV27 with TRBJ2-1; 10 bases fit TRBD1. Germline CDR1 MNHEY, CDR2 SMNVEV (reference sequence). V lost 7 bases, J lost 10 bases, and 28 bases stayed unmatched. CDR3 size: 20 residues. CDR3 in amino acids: CASILRASSAAGTGAYEQFF. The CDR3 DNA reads TGTGCCAGCATCCTGAGAGCATCCTCTGCGGCCGGGACAGGGGCGTACGAGCAGTTCTTC.

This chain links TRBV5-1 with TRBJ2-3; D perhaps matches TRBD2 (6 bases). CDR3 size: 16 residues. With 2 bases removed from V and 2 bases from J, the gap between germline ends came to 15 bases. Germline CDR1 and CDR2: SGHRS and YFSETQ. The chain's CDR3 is CASSLGEALNTDTQYF. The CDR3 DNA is TGCGCCAGCAGCTTAGGGGAGGCCCTAAACACAGATACGCAGTATTTT.